Presented here are 18 T cell receptor beta chains from one specimen sequenced in a study of metastatic and nonmetastatic thyroid tumors. Every patient was untreated before thyroid surgery. MiXCR re-clonotyped the PCR reads for TCRdb. Of 20,000 to 25,000 clones detected, around 28% appear once; the ten largest clones hold under 6.5%. Sequencing was done on a sample of tumor tissue. The receptors originated from a female donor with papillary thyroid cancer or a benign thyroid nodule (not recorded which). Some clones in this sample may be carry-over from other donors' samples.

On this clone itself: One junction end does not reproduce the germline sequence, and a read error may be involved. The V gene is TRBV5-6, the J gene TRBJ2-6, with 10 nucleotides matching TRBD2. The germline CDR1 and CDR2 sequences are SGHDT and YYEEEE. This CDR3 has 16 residues. Written as DNA, the CDR3 is TGTGCTAGCAGCTTGGAACTAGCGGGGAGGGCCAACGTCCTGACTTTC. Encoded protein: CASSLELAGRANVLTF.

The chain links TRBV11-2 to TRBJ2-3; the D gene is possibly TRBD2 (6 bases). Germline CDR1 reads SGHAT; CDR2 reads FQNNGV. V gave up 5 bases and J gave up 2 bases, with 14 bases separating them. The CDR3 extends over 15 amino acids. The CDR3 region has the DNA TGTGCCAGCAGCCAGGACGGGGGAGACACAGATACGCAGTATTTT. This gives the protein CASSQDGGDTDTQYF.

This clone is a singleton in its sample. The chain carries TRBV11-2 and TRBJ2-1; no clear D gene. V was cut by 5 bases and J by 5 bases, with 16 bases left in between. CDR1 and CDR2 (germline): SGHAT, FQNNGV. The CDR3 has 15 amino acids. This CDR3 reads CASSGSGGRDNEQFF. CDR3 DNA: TGTGCCAGCAGCGGTAGTGGTGGACGAGACAATGAGCAGTTCTTC.

Turning to this clone: A much larger clone sits a single nucleotide away, making a read error possible. The chain carries TRBV2 and TRBJ2-4; 7 positions agree with TRBD1. Looked up from germline, CDR1 is SNHLY and CDR2 is FYNNEI. This CDR3 contains 17 residues. V dropped 7 bases and J dropped 1; count of bases not matched to a gene: 13. CDR3 in amino acids: CASIGDRDNRAKNIQYF. The DNA of the CDR3 is TGTGCCAGCATTGGGGACAGAGACAATAGGGCCAAAAACATTCAGTACTTC.

This clone was seen a few times. An end of the junction does not agree with germline; a read error may underlie this. At the DNA level, this CDR3 is encoded by other sequences in the same sample as well. The chain carries TRBV12-3 or TRBV12-4 and TRBJ1-2; 11 nucleotides match TRBD1. This CDR3 is 15 amino acids long. The CDR3 DNA is TGTGCCAGCAGTACCGGGACAGGGGGATCCTATGGGTACACCTTC. Protein product: CASSTGTGGSYGYTF.

This clone was counted ten times or more. The chain uses TRBV30 and TRBJ1-6, with TRBD1 as a possible D gene (5 bases). CDR1 is GTSNPN and CDR2 is SVGIG in the germline V gene (reference sequence). V dropped 0 bases and J dropped 8 bases, with 14 bases sitting between them. The CDR3 totals 15 residues. CDR3 amino acids: CAWSVSARAHSPLHF. The CDR3 DNA is TGTGCCTGGAGTGTAAGTGCCAGGGCCCATTCACCCCTCCACTTT.

Concerning this clone: The junction differs from germline at one of its ends, possibly a read error. The chain recombines TRBV9 with TRBJ1-5; possible D gene TRBD1, 6 bases. The CDR3 runs 15 residues. Per germline, CDR1 SGDLS and CDR2 YYNGEE. The CDR3 nucleotides are TGTGCCAGCAGCGTAGAGGACAGAATAAATCAGCCCAAGCATTTT. Its translation: CASSVEDRINQPKHF.

DNA of the CDR3: TGTGCCAGCAGATTTAACAGGGGATATAACTATGGCTACACCTTC. It is translated as CASRFNRGYNYGYTF. The chain joins TRBV28 to TRBJ1-2, with 7 nucleotides matching TRBD1. The V segment lost 6 bases and the J segment 1 base; nucleotides outside the gene matches: 8. This CDR3 spans 15 amino acids. From germline, CDR1 is MDHEN and CDR2 SYDVKM.

This clone was seen only a few times. The junction departs from the called germline gene at one end, perhaps through a read error. V usage is TRBV6-1 and J usage is TRBJ2-1; 11 bases are a match to TRBD2. This CDR3 has 15 amino acids. Germline V gene sequence: CDR1 MNHNS, CDR2 SASEGT. CDR3 loop: CTSSPGLAVVGEQFF. The CDR3 DNA reads TGTACCAGCAGTCCGGGACTAGCGGTGGTGGGTGAGCAGTTCTTC.

With respect to this clone: A much larger clone differs by one base, so this may be a read error. The sample carries other DNA sequences with the same CDR3. The chain links TRBV10-2 to TRBJ2-1, with a possible D match to TRBD1 (6 bases). The germline CDR1 and CDR2 sequences are WSHSY and SAAADI. CDR3 size: 15 residues. The CDR3: CASSVPSDRPNEQFF. In DNA, the CDR3 is TGCGCCAGTAGTGTTCCATCAGACAGGCCCAATGAGCAGTTCTTC.

This clone was detected many times. The chain combines TRBV19 with TRBJ1-1; D is undetermined. The V gene's germline CDR1 is LNHDA and CDR2 SQIVND (reference sequence). This CDR3 region has 13 residues. V shed 3 bases and J shed 0 bases, with 5 bases lying between them. The CDR3 nucleotides read TGTGCCAGTAGTATCTCGGTGAACACTGAAGCTTTCTTT. The encoded protein is CASSISVNTEAFF.

The rearrangement joins TRBV12-3 or TRBV12-4 to TRBJ2-2; 8 bases align to TRBD2. CDR3 length: 16 amino acids. Germline trimming cut 6 bases from V and 2 bases from J; bases unmatched to any gene: 8. CDR3 sequence reads: CASSDSGTSNTGELFF. The CDR3 region has the DNA TGTGCCAGCAGCGATAGCGGGACCTCCAACACCGGGGAGCTGTTTTTT.

The chain links TRBV7-2 to TRBJ2-7, with 13 bases aligning to TRBD2. Trimming removed 5 bases from V and 1 base from J; junction bases left unmatched: 2. The CDR3 spans 15 residues. Germline assignment: CDR1 SGHTA and CDR2 FQGNSA. CDR3 protein: CASSPTSGRSYEQYF. The CDR3 DNA sequence: TGTGCCAGCAGCCCGACTAGCGGGAGGTCCTACGAGCAGTACTTC.

This clone was counted many times. In nucleotides, the CDR3 is TGCAGTGCTAGAGTCCCGTTGCTAGGCTACACCTTC. It translates to CSARVPLLGYTF. The chain couples TRBV20-1 to TRBJ1-2; D is unclear. This CDR3 contains 12 residues. CDR1 and CDR2 (germline): DFQATT, SNEGSKA (reference sequence). The ends were cut back, 1 base at V and 8 bases at J, with 11 bases in the middle.

This clone is labeled medium-sized (0.01 to 0.1%). The CDR3 is CASSSLAGRGYEQYF. In DNA form, the CDR3 reads TGTGCCAGCAGCTCTCTAGCGGGTCGGGGCTACGAGCAGTACTTC. The chain is built from TRBV11-2 and TRBJ2-7, with 8 bases lining up with TRBD2. The CDR3 is made up of 15 amino acids. The V gene end was trimmed by 4 bases and the J gene end by 3 bases; junction bases not matched to a gene: 8. From germline, CDR1 is SGHAT and CDR2 FQNNGV.

Points on this clone: The junction shows a germline mismatch at one end, possibly a read error. This sequence joins TRBV20-1 and TRBJ2-7; D ambiguous. This CDR3 has 16 amino acids. Germline loops: CDR1 DFQATT, CDR2 SNEGSKA (reference sequence). The chain's CDR3 is CSALRFGQSLSYDQYF. DNA for the CDR3: TGCAGTGCCTTGCGGTTTGGGCAGTCCCTTTCCTACGATCAGTACTTC.

This chain connects TRBV28 to TRBJ1-2; 7 bases line up with TRBD1. CDR3 size: 16 residues. CDR1 MDHEN and CDR2 SYDVKM come from the germline V gene. With V trimmed by 6 bases and J by 4 bases, 14 bases remained unmatched. The CDR3 protein is CASSSLTGEEGYGYTF. The CDR3 region has the DNA TGTGCCAGCAGCTCCCTTACAGGGGAGGAAGGCTATGGCTACACCTTC.

The V call is TRBV20-1, the J call TRBJ2-7, with TRBD2 identical over 13 bases. J lost 1 base, V lost 5 bases, and 8 bases had no gene match. The V gene's germline CDR1 is DFQATT and CDR2 SNEGSKA (reference sequence). The CDR3 extends over 16 amino acids. For the CDR3, the DNA is TGCAGTGCTCACTCAGGACTAGCGGGAGTTTCCTACGAGCAGTACTTC. Amino acid sequence: CSAHSGLAGVSYEQYF.